Following are 28 T cell receptor beta chains from one sample sequenced in a study of T-cell memory formation after mild COVID-19 (dated by TCRdb to about 2021). Library generation was performed with 5' RACE. TCRdb records Illumina NovaSeq 6000 as the sequencer. The raw public data were reprocessed by TCRdb itself: fastp quality trimming at Q25, MiXCR clonotype calling, in-frame beta chains only. A single entry per CDR3 protein holds the most common genes and DNA from its merged rows. The sample table lists around 130,000 distinct CDR3 sequences, approximately 15% of them with a count of one. In total, the top ten clones hold roughly 5% of the sample. The sample was PBMCs or a T cell subset sorted from them (not recorded which). These receptors were taken from a man between 18 and 29 years old who had mild COVID-19 (a few samples of this study predate the infection). The sample titles of this study are shuffled in the database, so cell type and time point are left out; the donor was told from shared clones.

This clonotype has only a few counts. V is TRBV18 and J is TRBJ2-7; D unresolved. Trimming shortened V by 3 bases and J by 5 bases, and 5 bases separated the two germline ends. Germline V gene data show CDR1 as KGHSH and CDR2 as LQKENI. The CDR3 consists of 11 residues. CDR3 sequence: CASSPSHEQYF. The CDR3 DNA is TGTGCCAGCTCACCTTCCCACGAGCAGTACTTC.

The V call is TRBV27, the J call TRBJ1-2, with 11 bases identical to TRBD1. The trim removed 3 bases at V and 7 bases at J, leaving 4 bases unmatched. CDR1 and CDR2 (germline): MNHEY, SMNVEV (reference sequence). This CDR3 is built from 14 residues. CDR3 DNA sequence: TGTGCCAGCAGTTTCGGACAGGGGGCTTTTGGCTACACCTTC. Translation: CASSFGQGAFGYTF.

This clonotype was counted only a few times. The V and J genes are TRBV2 and TRBJ2-1; D is uncertain. The CDR3 covers 12 residues. V was shortened by 6 bases and J by 0 bases, with 3 bases between the two germline ends. CDR1 SNHLY and CDR2 FYNNEI come from the germline V gene. CDR3 amino acids: CASRDSYNEQFF. The CDR3 coding sequence is TGTGCCAGCAGGGACTCCTACAATGAGCAGTTCTTC.

The chain employs TRBV7-6 and TRBJ2-5; 7 nucleotides match TRBD2. Germline V lookup: CDR1 SGHVS, CDR2 FNYEAQ. The CDR3 runs 14 residues. After removal of 5 bases from V and 2 bases from J, the junction contained 5 bases not matched to a gene. CDR3 residues: CASSPGGGQETQYF. In nucleotides, the CDR3 is TGTGCCAGCAGCCCCGGCGGGGGTCAAGAGACCCAGTACTTC.

The V and J genes are TRBV6-4 and TRBJ2-3; D may match TRBD1 or TRBD2 (5 bases each). CDR1 MRHNA and CDR2 SNTAGT come from the germline V gene. Between the trimmed V and J ends, which lost 5 bases and 2 bases, there was a span of 17 bases. The CDR3 covers 16 residues. CDR3 DNA: TGTGCCAGCAGTCCGAGGGGCCAACACTTCACAGATACGCAGTATTTT. This encodes CASSPRGQHFTDTQYF.

This clonotype came up a few times. This sequence joins TRBV9 and TRBJ2-2; 7 bases align to TRBD2. The CDR3 runs to 16 residues. The V and J ends lost 2 bases and 2 bases, in that order; junction bases with no gene match: 6. Germline V gene lookup returns CDR1 SGDLS and CDR2 YYNGEE. As DNA, the CDR3 is TGTGCCAGCAGCGTCGGGCGGGGGATAAACACCGGGGAGCTGTTTTTT. It translates to CASSVGRGINTGELFF.

V gene TRBV7-9 combines with J gene TRBJ2-1, with 7 bases identical to TRBD1. Per the germline V gene, CDR1 is SEHNR and CDR2 is FQNEAQ (reference sequence). The CDR3 is made up of 17 amino acids. The V segment lost 7 bases and the J segment 4 bases; nucleotides outside the gene matches: 16. The CDR3 spells CASTLRDRGQRYNEQFF. The CDR3 region has the DNA TGTGCCAGCACTCTCAGAGACCGGGGACAGCGATACAATGAGCAGTTCTTC.

This clonotype has at least ten counts. This chain connects TRBV20-1 to TRBJ2-7; 7 nucleotides match TRBD2. CDR1 and CDR2 (germline): DFQATT, SNEGSKA (reference sequence). The trim removed 7 bases at V and 7 bases at J, leaving 7 bases unmatched. The CDR3 covers 11 residues. CDR3: CSGGLGGEQYF. The CDR3 DNA follows: TGCAGTGGTGGACTAGGCGGGGAGCAGTACTTC.

Concerning this clonotype: A junction end diverges from the germline sequence, so it may reflect a read error. This chain connects TRBV2 to TRBJ1-5; D is possibly TRBD1 (6 bases). Germline loops: CDR1 SNHLY, CDR2 FYNNEI. The CDR3 extends over 14 amino acids. Here the CDR3 reads CASSERTANQPQHF. CDR3 nucleotides: TGTGCAAGCAGTGAACGGACAGCAAATCAGCCCCAGCATTTT. Full variable domain (missing parts from reference TRBV2 and TRBJ1-5): EPEVTQTPSHQVTQMGQEVILRCVPISNHLYFYWYRQILGQKVEFLVSFYNNEISEKSEIFDDQFSVERPDGSNFTLKIRSTKLEDSAMYFCASSERTANQPQHFGDGTRLSIL.

V usage is TRBV7-2 and J usage is TRBJ2-3, with TRBD2 as a possible D gene (6 bases). The CDR3 extends over 12 amino acids. V was cut by 5 bases and J by 6 bases, with 9 bases left in between. Germline loops: CDR1 SGHTA, CDR2 FQGNSA. As DNA, the CDR3 is TGTGCCAGCAGCAATCGGGGGGATACGCAGTATTTT. Translating it yields CASSNRGDTQYF.

J is TRBJ2-5 and V is TRBV4-2, with D perhaps matching TRBD1 (6 bases). The germline V gene has CDR1 LGHNA and CDR2 YNFKEQ. The CDR3 loop spans 15 amino acids. V gave up 4 bases and J gave up 5 bases, with 17 bases separating them. In DNA form, the CDR3 reads TGTGCCAGCAGCCGGGCAGGGGCCCAAGAGGAGACCCAGTACTTC. It codes for CASSRAGAQEETQYF.

The gene calls are TRBV24-1 and TRBJ2-3; TRBD1 might be the D (6 bases). This CDR3 is 14 amino acids long. From germline, CDR1 is KGHDR and CDR2 SFDVKD. Trimming took off 0 bases at V and 6 bases at J, with 9 bases between the two ends. The CDR3 is CATSDLLQGDTQYF. The CDR3 coding sequence is TGTGCCACCAGTGATTTGCTACAGGGCGATACGCAGTATTTT.

This clonotype occurred many times. The rearrangement links TRBV12-3 or TRBV12-4 to TRBJ2-3; D uncertain. The CDR3 runs 14 residues. V was cut by 5 bases and J by 4 bases, with 13 bases left in between. The CDR3 DNA follows: TGTGCCAGCAGTACCCCGACCCCGCCAGATACGCAGTATTTT. Translation gives CASSTPTPPDTQYF.

This chain joins TRBV7-2 and TRBJ2-4; 7 bases align to TRBD2. The ends lost 4 bases at V and 4 bases at J; junction bases unmatched: 4. The CDR3 is 14 residues long. Germline lookup yields CDR1 SGHTA and CDR2 FQGNSA. The CDR3: CASSSFGGKNIQYF. CDR3 in DNA: TGTGCCAGCAGCTCTTTCGGGGGGAAAAACATTCAGTACTTC.

V gene TRBV5-1 combines with J gene TRBJ1-1, with D possibly TRBD1 on 5 matching bases. Germline CDR1 and CDR2: SGHRS and YFSETQ. Trimming pared 7 bases from V and 1 base from J, leaving 14 bases between. The CDR3 runs to 14 residues. CDR3 DNA: TGCGCCAGCGCGAAGACAGAAGGGAACACTGAAGCTTTCTTT. Translated, it gives CASAKTEGNTEAFF. Full variable domain (outside the CDR3, taken from reference TRBV5-1 and TRBJ1-1): KAGVTQTPRYLIKTRGQQVTLSCSPISGHRSVSWYQQTPGQGLQFLFEYFSETQRNKGNFPGRFSGRQFSNSRSEMNVSTLELGDSALYLCASAKTEGNTEAFFGQGTRLTVV.

This clonotype was counted only a few times. The chain couples TRBV5-1 to TRBJ1-1; D is undetermined. The ends were cut back, 2 bases at V and 1 base at J, with 9 bases in the middle. CDR1 is SGHRS, CDR2 YFSETQ, per germline. CDR3 length: 14 amino acids. The CDR3 loop reads CASSFERRNTEAFF. CDR3 bases: TGCGCCAGCAGCTTCGAACGCAGGAACACTGAAGCTTTCTTT.

This clonotype has at least ten counts. The rearrangement joins TRBV6-5 to TRBJ1-6; D remains ambiguous. CDR1 MNHEY and CDR2 SVGAGI come from the germline V gene. Trimming stripped 4 bases from V and 7 bases from J, with 14 bases between. The CDR3 is made up of 15 amino acids. CDR3: CASSFKVRRNSPLHF. In nucleotides, the CDR3 is TGTGCCAGCAGTTTTAAGGTCAGAAGGAATTCACCCCTCCACTTT.

This clonotype was observed a few times. The CDR3 loop is CASSFRTGASEQFF. The DNA for the CDR3 is TGTGCCAGCAGCTTCAGGACGGGGGCATCGGAGCAGTTCTTC. The chain has TRBV7-3 and TRBJ2-1; D possibly uses TRBD1 or TRBD2 (6 bases each). Looked up from germline, CDR1 is SGHTA and CDR2 is FQGTGA. The CDR3 spans 14 residues. The V gene lost 3 bases and the J gene lost 10 bases, with 16 bases spanning the gap. The variable domain in full, with the rest retrieved from reference TRBV7-3 and TRBJ2-1, is GAGVSQTPSNKVTEKGKYVELRCDPISGHTALYWYRQSLGQGPEFLIYFQGTGAADDSGLPNDRFFAVRPEGSVSTLKIQRTERGDSAVYLCASSFRTGASEQFFGPGTRLTVL.

This clonotype was picked up a small number of times. The J gene is TRBJ1-6, the V gene TRBV15; D gene unclear. Germline V gene sequence: CDR1 LNHNV, CDR2 YYDKDF (reference sequence). The CDR3 has 13 residues. Trimming shortened V by 0 bases and J by 13 bases, and 10 bases separated the two germline ends. CDR3 residues: CATSRDPGNPLHF. CDR3 nucleotides: TGTGCCACCAGCAGAGATCCGGGGAACCCCCTCCACTTT. Supplemented by reference TRBV15 and TRBJ1-6, the full variable domain reads DAMVIQNPRYQVTQFGKPVTLSCSQTLNHNVMYWYQQKSSQAPKLLFHYYDKDFNNEADTPDNFQSRRPNTSFCFLDIRSPGLGDTAMYLCATSRDPGNPLHFGNGTRLTVT.

The V and J genes are TRBV14 and TRBJ2-2; TRBD1 matches 7 bases. V lost 5 bases and J lost 6; bases outside the gene matches: 9. The CDR3 covers 15 residues. The germline V gene has CDR1 SGHDN and CDR2 FVKESK. CDR3 sequence reads: CASSTWTGRAGELFF. In nucleotides, the CDR3 is TGTGCCAGCAGCACCTGGACAGGTCGGGCCGGGGAGCTGTTTTTT. The entire variable domain, with the rest obtained from reference TRBV14 and TRBJ2-2, is as follows: EAGVTQFPSHSVIEKGQTVTLRCDPISGHDNLYWYRRVMGKEIKFLLHFVKESKQDESGMPNNRFLAERTGGTYSTLKVQPAELEDSGVYFCASSTWTGRAGELFFGEGSRLTVL.

The V gene is TRBV5-1, the J gene TRBJ2-5; TRBD2 matches 8 bases. The germline gives CDR1 SGHRS, CDR2 YFSETQ. This CDR3 comprises 15 residues. V was pared by 3 bases and J by 3 bases, with 7 bases of the junction left unmatched. CDR3 sequence: CASSSGGTQEETQYF. CDR3 in DNA: TGCGCCAGCAGCTCGGGGGGGACTCAGGAAGAGACCCAGTACTTC.

This clonotype was seen a handful of times. The chain joins TRBV19 to TRBJ1-1; a weak D match, TRBD1 (6 bases). CDR3 length: 13 amino acids. The V gene's germline CDR1 is LNHDA and CDR2 SQIVND (reference sequence). V was clipped by 7 bases and J by 1 base, with 10 bases between them. The CDR3 DNA reads as TGTGCCAGTATCCCGGGACAGAACACTGAAGCTTTCTTT. Its translation: CASIPGQNTEAFF.

V gene TRBV4-1 combines with J gene TRBJ2-6; 7 bases fit TRBD1. This CDR3 region has 18 residues. With 4 bases clipped from V and 0 bases from J, the junction kept 9 bases outside the gene matches. Germline lookup yields CDR1 MGHRA and CDR2 YSYEKL. The CDR3 DNA reads TGCGCCAGCAGCCTCGACAGGGTTAGGGTCTCTGGGGCCAACGTCCTGACTTTC. Its translation: CASSLDRVRVSGANVLTF.

This clonotype was seen more than once but under ten times. The genes are TRBV20-1 and TRBJ2-1; possibly TRBD1 or TRBD2 for D (6 bases each). This CDR3 spans 14 amino acids. Deletions cut 5 bases from V and 5 bases from J, with 16 bases between. The germline V gene has CDR1 DFQATT and CDR2 SNEGSKA (reference sequence). The chain's CDR3 is CSAARGAADNEQFF. The CDR3 DNA is TGCAGTGCTGCTAGGGGGGCAGCTGACAATGAGCAGTTCTTC.

The chain combines TRBV5-1 with TRBJ1-5; no clear D. Germline CDR1 SGHRS, CDR2 YFSETQ. V was pared by 1 base and J by 6 bases, with 14 bases between. CDR3 size: 15 residues. The CDR3 loop is CASSLMGSSGQPQHF. DNA of the CDR3: TGCGCCAGCAGCTTGATGGGCAGCTCCGGTCAGCCCCAGCATTTT.

The gene calls are TRBV11-1 and TRBJ2-5, with TRBD2 matching over 10 bases. CDR3 length: 17 amino acids. The germline gives CDR1 SGHAT, CDR2 FQDESV (reference sequence). V was clipped by 3 bases and J by 4 bases; unmatched bases: 11. In DNA, the CDR3 is TGTGCCAGCAGCTTTGAGTGGGAAGCGGGGGGGCGAGAGACCCAGTACTTC. Translation gives CASSFEWEAGGRETQYF.

The chain joins TRBV4-1 to TRBJ2-3, with 11 bases aligning to TRBD2. The germline V gene encodes CDR1 MGHRA and CDR2 YSYEKL. V shed 4 bases and J 2 bases; nucleotides not matched to a gene: 8. CDR3 length: 17 residues. The CDR3 sequence is CASSLQLAGAITDTQYF. The CDR3 bases are TGCGCCAGCAGCCTCCAACTAGCGGGGGCCATCACAGATACGCAGTATTTT.

This clonotype was seen more than once but under ten times. The V call is TRBV5-1, the J call TRBJ2-1; D gene uncertain. CDR1 is SGHRS and CDR2 is YFSETQ in the germline V gene. V lost 8 bases and J 8 bases, leaving 14 bases between the germline ends. The CDR3 has 12 residues. This CDR3 is CASFLRSDEQFF. In DNA, the CDR3 is TGCGCCAGTTTCCTTAGGAGCGATGAGCAGTTCTTC.